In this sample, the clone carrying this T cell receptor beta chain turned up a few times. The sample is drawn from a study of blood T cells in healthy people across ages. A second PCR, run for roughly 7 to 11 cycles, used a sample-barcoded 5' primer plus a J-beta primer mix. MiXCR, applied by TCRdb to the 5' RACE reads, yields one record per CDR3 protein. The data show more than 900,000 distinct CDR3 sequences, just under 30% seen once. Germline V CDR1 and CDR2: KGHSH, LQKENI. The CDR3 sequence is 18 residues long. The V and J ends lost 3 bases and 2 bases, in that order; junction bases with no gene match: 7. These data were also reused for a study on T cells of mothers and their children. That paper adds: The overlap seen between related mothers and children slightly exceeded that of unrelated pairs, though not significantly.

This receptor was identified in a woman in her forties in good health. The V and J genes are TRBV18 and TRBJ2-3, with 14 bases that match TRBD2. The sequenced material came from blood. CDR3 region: CASSPGTGLAGATDTQYF. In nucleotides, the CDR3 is TGTGCCAGCTCACCCGGGACGGGACTAGCGGGGGCCACAGATACGCAGTATTTT.